The clone carrying this T cell receptor beta chain was seen a single time. Antigen: not known. Other DNA sequences within the sample encode an identical CDR3. The donors were all Caucasian adults (living in Nashville, Tennessee). The CDR3 covers 14 residues. Trimming stripped 4 bases from V and 2 bases from J, with 12 bases between. Germline V CDR1 and CDR2: SGHRS, YFSETQ. This entry is derived from a study of shared clonotypes between healthy human individuals. Study observations and caveats: With a few donors compared, 4% to 5% of naive CD4 clonotypes were shared.

Per the original data handling: Filtering differed because ImmunoSEQ produced junction-only sequences that carried no quality scores. Data came from immunoSEQ multiplex PCR; TCRdb stores just in-frame clones and leaves some out. D and trimming come from the DNA, and the V and J calls and clone size come from that table. Here the sample spans 2 million to 2.5 million clones, 90% to 95% being singletons. This sequence originates from a man aged 18-30 years in good health. Some clones in this sample may be carry-over from other donors' samples. Sample: naive CD4+ T cells from PBMCs. Noted subset: CD45RA+ positively selected. The chain recombines TRBV5-1 with TRBJ2-5; D is perhaps TRBD2 (5 bases). The CDR3, as DNA: TGCGCCAGCAGCCTCATGTCGGGGCAAGAGACCCAGTACTTC. Protein sequence: CASSLMSGQETQYF.